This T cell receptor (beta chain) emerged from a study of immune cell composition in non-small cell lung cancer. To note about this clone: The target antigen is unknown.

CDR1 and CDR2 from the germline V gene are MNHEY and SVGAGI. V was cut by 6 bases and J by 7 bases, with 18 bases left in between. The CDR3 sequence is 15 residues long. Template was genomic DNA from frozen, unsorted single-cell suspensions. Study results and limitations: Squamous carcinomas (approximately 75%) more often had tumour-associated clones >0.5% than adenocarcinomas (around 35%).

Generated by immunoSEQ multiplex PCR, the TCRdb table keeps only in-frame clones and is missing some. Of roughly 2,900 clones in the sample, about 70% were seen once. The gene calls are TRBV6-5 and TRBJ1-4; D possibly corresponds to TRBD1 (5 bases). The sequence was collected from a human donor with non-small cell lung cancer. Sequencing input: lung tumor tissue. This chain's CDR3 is CASRDTGGWGEKLFF. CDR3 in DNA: TGTGCCAGCAGGGATACAGGCGGATGGGGTGAAAAACTGTTTTTT.